What follows describes a single T cell receptor (beta chain). What it binds is unknown. This record comes from a study of cytomegalovirus exposure and HLA in healthy donors. Study conclusions and caveats: In the analysis, some V segments, TRBV6-2 and TRBV6-3 included, were excluded as indistinguishable. As was reported, the classifier diagnosed cytomegalovirus status with high specificity and sensitivity. The productive fraction for most TCR beta V segments was about 90% or about 30% in an earlier analysis. Follow-up analysis later connected one missense variant in DCLRE1C with trimming of TCR beta V- and J-genes.

Germline V gene data show CDR1 as SGHTA and CDR2 as FQGTGA. The CDR3 totals 15 residues. The V segment lost 4 bases and the J segment 7 bases; nucleotides outside the gene matches: 7. The PCR used 60 Vbeta and 13 Jbeta primers. Method: immunoSEQ multiplex PCR; TCRdb's copy keeps in-frame clones and lacks some. The table has 150,000 to 200,000 clones, over 75% seen once; the top ten hold about 2.5%. The chain recombines TRBV7-3 with TRBJ2-1; 10 nucleotides line up with TRBD2. The origin of this receptor is a woman aged 45-59 years in good health and CMV-seronegative. What was sequenced was PBMCs. CDR3 DNA sequence: TGTGCCAGCAGCTCCGACCTAGCGGGAGAAAATGAGCAGTTCTTC. It yields the protein CASSSDLAGENEQFF.